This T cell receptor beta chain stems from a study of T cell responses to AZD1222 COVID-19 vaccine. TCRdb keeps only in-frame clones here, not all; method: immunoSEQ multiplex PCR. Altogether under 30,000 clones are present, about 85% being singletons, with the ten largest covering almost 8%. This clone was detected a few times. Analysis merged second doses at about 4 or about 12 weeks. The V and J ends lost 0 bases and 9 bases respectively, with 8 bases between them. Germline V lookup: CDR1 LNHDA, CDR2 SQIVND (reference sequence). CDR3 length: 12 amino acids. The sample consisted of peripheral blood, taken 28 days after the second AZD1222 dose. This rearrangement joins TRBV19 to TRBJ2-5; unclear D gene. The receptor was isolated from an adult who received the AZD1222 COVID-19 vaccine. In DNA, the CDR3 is TGTGCCAGTAGTATAGAGAGGCGAGCCCAGTACTTC. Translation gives CASSIERRAQYF.